Below, 28 T cell receptor beta chains from the same sample are listed, as sequenced in a study of T cells in Graves' hyperthyroidism and ophthalmopathy. The TCR beta CDR3 regions underwent amplification using RNA transcripts as the source. The HTBI set primed first-round TCR CDR3 RT-PCR. TCRdb redid the calling of the multiplex PCR reads with MiXCR, one entry per CDR3 protein. The sample holds around 350,000 distinct CDR3 sequences, approximately 19% seen once. Sample: blood. These TCRs come from a woman aged 18-29 years with Graves' hyperthyroidism.

This sequence joins TRBV6-1 and TRBJ1-5; 11 nucleotides match TRBD1. There are 17 residues in the CDR3. The germline V gene has CDR1 MNHNS and CDR2 SASEGT. Losses at the gene ends were 8 bases for V and 6 bases for J; bases not matched to a gene: 15. DNA of the CDR3: TGTGCCAGCGGGGGAAGGACAGGGGGCGTCAGTTCTCAGCCCCAGCATTTT. As protein: CASGGRTGGVSSQPQHF.

This chain links TRBV2 with TRBJ1-2, with D unclear. Germline CDR1 and CDR2: SNHLY and FYNNEI. The CDR3 runs to 13 residues. The germline V and J ends were trimmed by 4 bases and 5 bases, with 11 bases remaining between them. The CDR3 sequence: CASSADGHYGYTF. The CDR3 nucleotides are TGTGCCAGCAGTGCGGACGGGCATTATGGCTACACCTTC.

Ten or more counts support this clonotype. The chain employs TRBV12-3 or TRBV12-4 and TRBJ1-2; 7 nucleotides match TRBD1. CDR3 length equals 12 residues. Trimming took 8 bases from V and 7 from J; bases not matched to a gene: 7. For the CDR3, the DNA is TGTGCCAGCCAGACAGGGAGAGGTGGCTACACCTTC. Amino acid sequence: CASQTGRGGYTF.

This clonotype was observed many times. The genes are TRBV19 and TRBJ2-5; D is perhaps TRBD2 (6 bases). Trimming removed 2 bases from V and 5 bases from J, with 12 bases in between. This CDR3 is built from 14 residues. CDR1 and CDR2 (germline): LNHDA, SQIVND (reference sequence). CDR3 region: CASSITPSDETQYF. For the CDR3, the DNA is TGTGCCAGTAGTATAACCCCTAGCGACGAGACCCAGTACTTC.

This clonotype has at least ten counts. The chain is built from TRBV2 and TRBJ1-5; D uncertain. The germline V gene encodes CDR1 SNHLY and CDR2 FYNNEI. The V gene lost 9 bases and the J gene lost 2 bases, with 20 bases spanning the gap. CDR3 size: 16 residues. The CDR3 nucleotides are TGTGCCAGGTGGAATTCGGGGTTGGCGGGCAATCAGCCCCAGCATTTT. This sequence encodes CARWNSGLAGNQPQHF.

This clonotype was detected many times. The V gene is TRBV4-2, the J gene TRBJ2-7; D possibly corresponds to TRBD1 (5 bases). The CDR3 extends over 15 amino acids. Between the trimmed V and J ends, which lost 0 bases and 0 bases, there was a span of 9 bases. Germline loops: CDR1 LGHNA, CDR2 YNFKEQ. CDR3 sequence: CASSQEGQDSYEQYF. The CDR3 bases are TGTGCCAGCAGCCAAGAGGGGCAGGACTCCTACGAGCAGTACTTC.

This clonotype was counted a single time. This chain links TRBV15 with TRBJ1-5; D unclear. Germline-derived CDR1 and CDR2 are LNHNV and YYDKDF (reference sequence). This CDR3 is built from 16 residues. With 1 base removed from V and 1 base from J, the gap between germline ends came to 11 bases. CDR3 nucleotides: TGTGCCACCAGCAGAGTGAGAGTGGACAGCAATCAGCCCCAGCATTTT. Amino acid sequence: CATSRVRVDSNQPQHF.

The chain is built from TRBV6-2 or TRBV6-3 and TRBJ2-7, with 7 bases lining up with TRBD2. Germline CDR1 MNHEY, CDR2 SVGEGT. J was trimmed by 1 base and V by 0 bases; bases with no gene match: 15. The CDR3 extends over 19 amino acids. In DNA form, the CDR3 reads TGTGCCAGCAGTTACTCGATCGGTGCTGGTAGCGGGCGATCCTACGAGCAGTACTTC. Residues: CASSYSIGAGSGRSYEQYF.

This clonotype has at least ten counts. V is TRBV28 and J is TRBJ1-1, with D maybe TRBD1 (5 bases). Trimming took 5 bases from V and 3 from J, leaving 16 bases between them. The V gene's germline CDR1 is MDHEN and CDR2 SYDVKM. The CDR3 runs to 15 residues. This CDR3 is CASSNFGGRDTEAFF. The CDR3 coding sequence is TGTGCCAGCAGTAACTTCGGGGGTAGAGACACTGAAGCTTTCTTT.

This clonotype has at least ten counts. CDR3 residues: CASRPIGRGTEAFF. For the CDR3, the DNA is TGCGCCAGCAGGCCAATAGGGCGGGGGACTGAAGCTTTCTTT. The chain employs TRBV5-1 and TRBJ1-1; D possibly corresponds to TRBD1 (5 bases). The CDR3 extends over 14 amino acids. Trimming took off 5 bases at V and 5 bases at J, with 16 bases between the two ends. The germline V gene encodes CDR1 SGHRS and CDR2 YFSETQ.

This clonotype was observed at least ten times. This chain connects TRBV15 to TRBJ2-7, with a tentative D call TRBD2 (5 bases). Germline CDR1 and CDR2: LNHNV and YYDKDF (reference sequence). V lost 4 bases and J lost 6, with 10 bases in between. The CDR3 runs to 12 residues. CDR3 protein: CATSKRSSEQYF. CDR3 coding DNA: TGTGCCACCAGCAAGCGGTCGAGCGAGCAGTACTTC.

This clonotype was seen many times. The chain uses TRBV12-3 or TRBV12-4 and TRBJ1-5, with no clear D. CDR3 size: 14 residues. The V end was cut by 3 bases, the J end by 7 bases, with 13 bases between. Written as DNA, the CDR3 is TGTGCCAGCAGTTTGCACGGGGTAGGACAGCCCCAGCATTTT. Encoded protein: CASSLHGVGQPQHF.

This clonotype was counted ten times or more. The V gene is TRBV20-1, the J gene TRBJ1-1; 7 bases are shared with TRBD1. V lost 5 bases, J lost 0 bases, and 3 bases stayed unmatched. This CDR3 spans 13 amino acids. Germline loops: CDR1 DFQATT, CDR2 SNEGSKA (reference sequence). The CDR3 spells CSARGTVNTEAFF. The CDR3 bases are TGCAGTGCTCGCGGGACAGTGAACACTGAAGCTTTCTTT.

V gene TRBV5-8 combines with J gene TRBJ1-6; TRBD1 matches at 7 bases. Germline lookup yields CDR1 SGHTS and CDR2 YDEGEE. J was trimmed by 8 bases and V by 0 bases; bases with no gene match: 5. The CDR3 is made up of 15 amino acids. This chain's CDR3 is CASSLEGARDSPLHF. CDR3 sequence (DNA): TGTGCCAGCAGCTTGGAGGGGGCTAGGGATTCACCCCTCCACTTT. The full variable domain, its missing parts supplied by reference TRBV5-8 and TRBJ1-6, is EAGVTQSPTHLIKTRGQQATLRCSPISGHTSVYWYQQALGLGLQFLLWYDEGEERNRGNFPPRFSGRQFPNYSSELNVNALELEDSALYLCASSLEGARDSPLHFGNGTRLTVT.

This clonotype was detected many times. CDR3 sequence: CAWSRGTAYGYTF. In DNA, the CDR3 is TGTGCCTGGAGTCGGGGGACAGCCTATGGCTACACCTTC. V is TRBV30 and J is TRBJ1-2, with 7 bases fitting TRBD1. The CDR3 spans 13 residues. V was clipped by 2 bases and J by 4 bases; unmatched bases: 4. CDR1 is GTSNPN and CDR2 is SVGIG in the germline V gene (reference sequence).

This clonotype was found many times. Given a much more abundant clone one base away, this may be a read error. The chain couples TRBV12-3 or TRBV12-4 to TRBJ1-2; no clear D gene. This CDR3 has 12 amino acids. The CDR3 DNA is TGTGCCGGCAGTCCCGACTCCTATGGCTACACCTTC. This gives the protein CAGSPDSYGYTF.

This clonotype was recorded at least ten times. The V gene is TRBV11-2, the J gene TRBJ2-7, with 11 positions matching TRBD2. Germline V CDR1 and CDR2: SGHAT, FQNNGV. This CDR3 spans 13 amino acids. V was pared by 5 bases and J by 6 bases, with 3 bases of the junction left unmatched. CDR3: CASSMGLAVEQYF. The CDR3 DNA is TGTGCCAGCAGCATGGGACTAGCGGTCGAGCAGTACTTC. The variable domain in full, with the rest retrieved from reference TRBV11-2 and TRBJ2-7, is EAGVAQSPRYKIIEKRQSVAFWCNPISGHATLYWYQQILGQGPKLLIQFQNNGVVDDSQLPKDRFSAERLKGVDSTLKIQPAKLEDSAVYLCASSMGLAVEQYFGPGTRLTVT.

This clonotype appeared a few times. The V gene is TRBV3-1, the J gene TRBJ1-1; TRBD1 is a possible D gene (6 bases). V was cut by 4 bases and J by 10 bases, with 13 bases left in between. Germline V gene data show CDR1 as LGHDT and CDR2 as YNNKEL (reference sequence). The CDR3 is 12 residues long. CDR3 bases: TGTGCCAGCAGCCGCCGGGACACCAGAGCTTTCTTT. Amino acids: CASSRRDTRAFF.

This clonotype was detected many times. The rearrangement joins TRBV15 to TRBJ1-5; 7 nucleotides line up with TRBD1. Germline CDR1 reads LNHNV; CDR2 reads YYDKDF (reference sequence). This CDR3 has 17 amino acids. J gave up 2 bases and V 1 base, and 8 bases lay outside the gene matches. Here the CDR3 reads CATSRGMDRLGNQPQHF. CDR3 DNA sequence: TGTGCCACCAGCAGAGGAATGGACAGGTTGGGCAATCAGCCCCAGCATTTT.

This clonotype was observed a few times. This chain uses TRBV13 with TRBJ1-1; 7 nucleotides align to TRBD1. Germline V gene sequence: CDR1 PRHDT, CDR2 FYEKMQ (reference sequence). The CDR3 length is 12 residues. V dropped 5 bases and J dropped 9; count of bases not matched to a gene: 6. The CDR3 region has the DNA TGTGCCAGCAGCAACACAGGGGTAAAAGCTTTCTTT. It specifies CASSNTGVKAFF. The full variable domain, completed using reference TRBV13 and TRBJ1-1, is AAGVIQSPRHLIKEKRETATLKCYPIPRHDTVYWYQQGPGQDPQFLISFYEKMQSDKGSIPDRFSAQQFSDYHSELNMSSLELGDSALYFCASSNTGVKAFFGQGTRLTVV.

Many counts were recorded for this clonotype. This rearrangement joins TRBV12-3 or TRBV12-4 to TRBJ2-5, with D unclear. This CDR3 comprises 13 residues. V was shortened by 3 bases and J by 2 bases, with 7 bases between the two germline ends. CDR3 nucleotides: TGTGCCAGCAGTTTGAACCAACAAGAGACCCAGTACTTC. It encodes CASSLNQQETQYF.

This clonotype was counted at least ten times. This chain uses TRBV20-1 with TRBJ2-5; 7 positions match TRBD1. Germline V gene lookup returns CDR1 DFQATT and CDR2 SNEGSKA (reference sequence). V shed 6 bases, J shed 4 bases, and the junction held 14 bases outside the gene matches. There are 15 residues in the CDR3. Here the CDR3 DNA reads TGCAGTGCACTGAATCCCCTGACAGGGAGAGAGACCCAGTACTTC. As protein: CSALNPLTGRETQYF.

A few counts support this clonotype. The chain has TRBV5-1 and TRBJ1-2, with D maybe TRBD1 (6 bases). Germline V lookup: CDR1 SGHRS, CDR2 YFSETQ. The CDR3 has 13 residues. Trimming cost V 4 bases and J 8 bases, with 15 bases left between them. The CDR3 DNA reads TGCGCCAGCAGCGGAACAGGGCTGCGGGGCTACACCTTC. It encodes CASSGTGLRGYTF.

This clonotype was counted many times. The chain is built from TRBV30 and TRBJ1-1; D gene ambiguous. Germline V gene data show CDR1 as GTSNPN and CDR2 as SVGIG (reference sequence). With 4 bases removed from V and 2 bases from J, the gap between germline ends came to 11 bases. The CDR3 extends over 13 amino acids. The CDR3 region is CAWKSGYNTEAFF. The DNA for the CDR3 is TGTGCCTGGAAGTCAGGTTATAACACTGAAGCTTTCTTT.

This chain connects TRBV24-1 to TRBJ2-5; 9 bases are shared with TRBD1. Germline values: CDR1 KGHDR, CDR2 SFDVKD. The CDR3 loop spans 16 amino acids. V lost 4 bases and J lost 5; bases outside the gene matches: 10. CDR3 coding DNA: TGTGCCACCAGTGACCCGGGGACAGGGAGGGGTGAGACCCAGTACTTC. The encoded protein is CATSDPGTGRGETQYF.

This chain joins TRBV5-1 and TRBJ2-7; no firm D call. V was cut by 1 base and J by 3 bases, with 11 bases left in between. The V gene's germline CDR1 is SGHRS and CDR2 YFSETQ. This CDR3 comprises 14 residues. The CDR3 bases are TGCGCCAGCAGCTTGTGGCAGAATTTCTACGAGCAGTACTTC. Its translation is CASSLWQNFYEQYF.

Many counts were recorded for this clonotype. V usage is TRBV28 and J usage is TRBJ1-2; D perhaps matches TRBD1 (5 bases). Trimming pared 5 bases from V and 0 bases from J, leaving 13 bases between. The CDR3 has 15 amino acids. The germline CDR1 and CDR2 sequences are MDHEN and SYDVKM. The CDR3 reads CASSTPGLANYGYTF. The CDR3 DNA reads as TGTGCCAGCAGTACTCCAGGGCTCGCTAACTATGGCTACACCTTC.

This clonotype was seen repeatedly, ten times or more. The chain is built from TRBV6-1 and TRBJ1-2; 9 positions agree with TRBD1. Germline trimming cut 6 bases from V and 3 bases from J; bases unmatched to any gene: 8. Germline values: CDR1 MNHNS, CDR2 SASEGT. The CDR3 is made up of 15 amino acids. The CDR3 here is CASSNDRGNYYGYTF. The DNA for the CDR3 is TGTGCCAGCAGCAACGACAGGGGGAATTACTATGGCTACACCTTC.